These 18 T cell receptor beta chains share one sample of origin, sequenced in a study of T cell responses to AZD1222 COVID-19 vaccine. Assay: immunoSEQ multiplex PCR; the TCRdb copy retains only in-frame clones and omits some. The sample yields 140,000 to 150,000 clones, more than 80% seen once. This specimen was peripheral blood, taken 28 days after the second dose of the MenACWY control vaccine. Receptor source: an adult who received the MenACWY meningococcal vaccine as a control.

The rearrangement uses TRBV7-2 and TRBJ2-1; 9 bases line up with TRBD2. Trimming cost V 2 bases and J 0 bases; bases outside gene matches: 8. Germline lookup yields CDR1 SGHTA and CDR2 FQGNSA. This CDR3 spans 18 amino acids. CDR3 loop: CASSLLTTSGSSYNEQFF. The CDR3 DNA follows: TGTGCCAGCAGCTTACTTACGACTAGCGGTAGCTCCTACAATGAGCAGTTCTTC.

The rearrangement links TRBV3-1 (or the pseudogene TRBV3-2) to TRBJ1-2, with D uncertain. The CDR3 covers 14 residues. The V end lost 0 bases, the J end lost 8 bases, and 13 bases lay between the germline ends. Germline CDR1 and CDR2: LGHDT and YNNKEL (reference sequence). The CDR3 is CASSQDQRVVGYTF. The CDR3 DNA sequence: TGTGCCAGCAGCCAAGATCAGAGGGTAGTCGGCTACACCTTC.

The chain is built from TRBV3-1 (or the pseudogene TRBV3-2) and TRBJ1-1, with a tentative D call TRBD1 (6 bases). Trimming shortened V by 3 bases and J by 5 bases, and 13 bases separated the two germline ends. In germline, CDR1 is LGHDT, CDR2 YNNKEL (reference sequence). The CDR3 sequence is 14 residues long. CDR3 amino acids: CASSHGARGTEAFF. Here the CDR3 DNA reads TGTGCCAGCAGCCATGGGGCTAGGGGGACTGAAGCTTTCTTT.

The chain couples TRBV20-1 to TRBJ1-5; tentatively, D is TRBD1 (5 bases). The CDR3 covers 15 residues. CDR1 and CDR2 from the germline V gene are DFQATT and SNEGSKA (reference sequence). V dropped 3 bases and J dropped 0 bases, with 12 bases sitting between them. CDR3 sequence (DNA): TGCAGTGCTAGTTTAGGGGATTATAGCAATCAGCCCCAGCATTTT. Its translation: CSASLGDYSNQPQHF.

The J gene is TRBJ2-1, the V gene TRBV7-2, with 10 bases fitting TRBD2. Trimming at V came to 5 bases and at J to 9 bases, leaving 7 bases not matched to a gene. The CDR3 loop spans 14 amino acids. The V gene's germline CDR1 is SGHTA and CDR2 FQGNSA. The CDR3 coding sequence is TGTGCCAGCAGCCTGACTAGCGGGTTGGGTGAGCAGTTCTTC. Its protein is CASSLTSGLGEQFF.

The genes are TRBV27 and TRBJ2-2; TRBD2 is a possible D gene (6 bases). CDR3 length: 15 residues. The V end lost 6 bases, the J end lost 8 bases, and 19 bases lay between the germline ends. CDR1 is MNHEY, CDR2 SMNVEV, per germline (reference sequence). The CDR3 DNA reads TGTGCCAGCAGCCTACTTGGGGGGTTGGAAGGGGAGCTGTTTTTT. Encoded protein: CASSLLGGLEGELFF.

This chain connects TRBV11-1 to TRBJ1-3; D ambiguous. The germline V and J ends were trimmed by 2 bases and 1 base, with 6 bases remaining between them. Germline CDR1 is SGHAT and CDR2 is FQDESV (reference sequence). This CDR3 is 14 amino acids long. This chain's CDR3 is CASSLRFSGNTIYF. The CDR3, as DNA: TGTGCCAGCAGCTTACGGTTTTCTGGAAACACCATATATTTT.

This clone was found once. This chain uses TRBV30 with TRBJ1-5; D not resolved. Germline CDR1 reads GTSNPN; CDR2 reads SVGIG (reference sequence). This CDR3 is 15 amino acids long. V was pared by 0 bases and J by 1 base, with 10 bases between. Written as DNA, the CDR3 is TGTGCCTGGAGTGTACGGGTGGGGAGCAATCAGCCCCAGCATTTT. Translated: CAWSVRVGSNQPQHF.

V and J are TRBV10-3 and TRBJ2-3; 14 positions match TRBD2. The CDR3 has 17 residues. Looked up from germline, CDR1 is ENHRY and CDR2 is SYGVKD. Unmatched junction bases numbered 9, after V lost 10 bases and J lost 0 bases. The CDR3 reads CATGGLAGEPSTDTQYF. DNA for the CDR3: TGTGCCACCGGGGGACTAGCGGGGGAGCCTAGCACAGATACGCAGTATTTT.

This clone was seen a handful of times. This chain connects TRBV15 to TRBJ1-2; maybe TRBD1 (5 bases). The V end lost 3 bases, the J end lost 8 bases, and 19 bases lay between the germline ends. From germline, CDR1 is LNHNV and CDR2 YYDKDF (reference sequence). The CDR3 extends over 15 amino acids. DNA of the CDR3: TGTGCCACCAGCAGCTTTAAGGGGCCGGGAGACGGCTACACCTTC. Amino acid sequence: CATSSFKGPGDGYTF.

As DNA, the CDR3 is TGTGCCAGCAGTTACTACCAGGGGGCAGGGACAGATACGCAGTATTTT. Encoded protein: CASSYYQGAGTDTQYF. This rearrangement joins TRBV6-5 to TRBJ2-3; the match to TRBD1 covers 8 bases. In germline, CDR1 is MNHEY, CDR2 SVGAGI. Losses at the gene ends were 1 base for V and 3 bases for J; bases not matched to a gene: 6. The CDR3 loop spans 16 amino acids.

CDR3 in amino acids: CASGGTDASTDTQYF. The DNA for the CDR3 is TGTGCCAGCGGAGGGACAGATGCTAGCACAGATACGCAGTATTTT. V and J are TRBV7-6 and TRBJ2-3; a possible D gene is TRBD1 (7 bases). This CDR3 is 15 amino acids long. Germline V gene data show CDR1 as SGHVS and CDR2 as FNYEAQ. V gave up 8 bases and J gave up 0 bases, with 15 bases separating them.

The gene calls are TRBV9 and TRBJ1-1; TRBD1 matches at 7 bases. The trim removed 2 bases at V and 1 base at J, leaving 5 bases unmatched. This CDR3 contains 15 residues. Germline loops: CDR1 SGDLS, CDR2 YYNGEE. For the CDR3, the DNA is TGTGCCAGCAGCGTGACAGGGTTTCGGAACACTGAAGCTTTCTTT. It yields the protein CASSVTGFRNTEAFF.

The chain links TRBV5-4 to TRBJ2-6; D is unresolved. Germline V gene data show CDR1 as SGHNT and CDR2 as YYREEE (reference sequence). Trimming pared 5 bases from V and 1 base from J, leaving 7 bases between. The CDR3 covers 14 residues. CDR3 DNA sequence: TGTGCCAGCAGTTCAGATTCTGGGGCCAACGTCCTGACTTTC. This encodes CASSSDSGANVLTF.

The chain has TRBV7-2 and TRBJ2-2; D call uncertain. This CDR3 comprises 14 residues. Germline V gene lookup returns CDR1 SGHTA and CDR2 FQGNSA. V was cut by 2 bases and J by 3 bases, with 7 bases left in between. As DNA, the CDR3 is TGTGCCAGCAGCTTAATTCTAGACACCGGGGAGCTGTTTTTT. Protein sequence: CASSLILDTGELFF. Drawing the rest from reference TRBV7-2 and TRBJ2-2, the complete variable domain is GAGVSQSPSNKVTEKGKDVELRCDPISGHTALYWYRQSLGQGLEFLIYFQGNSAPDKSGLPSDRFSAERTGGSVSTLTIQRTQQEDSAVYLCASSLILDTGELFFGEGSRLTVL.

The rearrangement links TRBV6-2 or TRBV6-3 to TRBJ1-2; no firm D call. The germline V gene encodes CDR1 MNHEY and CDR2 SVGEGT. CDR3 size: 15 residues. Trimming pared 0 bases from V and 1 base from J, leaving 9 bases between. This CDR3 is CASSYSTTVNYGYTF. The CDR3 DNA reads as TGTGCCAGCAGTTACTCGACTACCGTTAACTATGGCTACACCTTC.

The V and J genes are TRBV4-3 and TRBJ2-3; a weak D match, TRBD2 (6 bases). The CDR3 runs to 18 residues. CDR1 and CDR2 (germline): LGHNA, YSLEER. V was trimmed by 1 base and J by 0 bases, leaving 17 bases between them. CDR3 DNA: TGCGCCAGCAGCCAAGGCTTCCGGCGGGGATTTAGCACAGATACGCAGTATTTT. Translation gives CASSQGFRRGFSTDTQYF.

The V call is TRBV2, the J call TRBJ2-3; tentatively, D is TRBD2 (5 bases). CDR1 is SNHLY and CDR2 is FYNNEI in the germline V gene. The germline V and J ends were trimmed by 6 bases and 2 bases, with 6 bases remaining between them. This CDR3 has 12 amino acids. CDR3 protein: CASRGDTDTQYF. In DNA, the CDR3 is TGTGCCAGCAGGGGAGACACAGATACGCAGTATTTT.